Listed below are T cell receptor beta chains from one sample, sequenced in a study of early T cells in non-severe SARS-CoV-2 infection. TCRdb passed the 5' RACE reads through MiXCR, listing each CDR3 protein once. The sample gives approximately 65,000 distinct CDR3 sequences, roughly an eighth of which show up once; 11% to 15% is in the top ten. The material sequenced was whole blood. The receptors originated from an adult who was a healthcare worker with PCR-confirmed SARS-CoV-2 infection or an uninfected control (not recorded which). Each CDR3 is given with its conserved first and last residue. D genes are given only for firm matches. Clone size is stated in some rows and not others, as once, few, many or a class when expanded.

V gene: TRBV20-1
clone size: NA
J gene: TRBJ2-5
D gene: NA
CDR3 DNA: TGCAGTGCTAACCCGGGGGAGACCCAGTACTTC
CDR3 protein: CSANPGETQYF

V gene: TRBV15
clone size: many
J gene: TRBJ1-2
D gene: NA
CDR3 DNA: TGTGCCACCAGCAGACTAGACAGCTATGGCTACACCTTC
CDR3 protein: CATSRLDSYGYTF

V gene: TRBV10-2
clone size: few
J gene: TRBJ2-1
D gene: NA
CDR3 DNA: TGCGCCAGCAGGGAACCGGGACTGGGGCTCAATGAGCAGTTCTTC
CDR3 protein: CASREPGLGLNEQFF

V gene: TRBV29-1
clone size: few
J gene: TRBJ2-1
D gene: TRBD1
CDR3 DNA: TGCAGCGTTGAAGATCCCGGACAGGGGACGAATGAGCAGTTCTTC
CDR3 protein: CSVEDPGQGTNEQFF

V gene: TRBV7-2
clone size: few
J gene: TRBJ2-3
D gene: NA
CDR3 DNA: TGTGCCAGCAGCTCCGCCCCCGGAGATACGCAGTTTTTT
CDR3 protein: CASSSAPGDTQFF

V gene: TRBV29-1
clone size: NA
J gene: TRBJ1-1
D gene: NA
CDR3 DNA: TGCAGCGTGGTAGGGGGGACGGTTCACACTGAAGCTTTCTTT
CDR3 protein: CSVVGGTVHTEAFF

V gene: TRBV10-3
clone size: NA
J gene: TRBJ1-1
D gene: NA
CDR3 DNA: TGTGCCATCAGTGAAATGGGTGGAAGGGTTTCGAGGATGAACACTGAAGCTTTCTTT
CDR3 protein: CAISEMGGRVSRMNTEAFF

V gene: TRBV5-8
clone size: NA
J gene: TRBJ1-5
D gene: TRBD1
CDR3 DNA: TGTGCCAGCAGCCCGGGACAGGGAATGTCCCAGCATTTT
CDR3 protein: CASSPGQGMSQHF

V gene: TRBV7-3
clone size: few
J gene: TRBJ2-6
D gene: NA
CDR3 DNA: TGTGCCAGCAGCCCAGACACTTACTCTGGGGCCAACGTCCTGACTTTC
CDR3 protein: CASSPDTYSGANVLTF

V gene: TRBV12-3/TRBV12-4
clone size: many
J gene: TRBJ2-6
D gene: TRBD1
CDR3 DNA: TGTGCCAGCACCCTTGGACAGGGGGCTATGGGGGCCAACGTCCTGACTTTC
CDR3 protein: CASTLGQGAMGANVLTF

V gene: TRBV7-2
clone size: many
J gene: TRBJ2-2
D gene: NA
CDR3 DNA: TGTGCCAGCAGCTTAGTAGCTTGGACACTCACCGGGGAGCTGTTTTTT
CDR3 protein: CASSLVAWTLTGELFF

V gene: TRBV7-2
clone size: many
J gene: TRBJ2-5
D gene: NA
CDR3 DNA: TGTGCCAGCAGCTTAGCCCTCCTTAGCGGACGCCTCGTAGAGACCCAGTACTTC
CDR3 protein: CASSLALLSGRLVETQYF

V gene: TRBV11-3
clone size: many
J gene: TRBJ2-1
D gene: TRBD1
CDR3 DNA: TGTGCCAGCAGCTCCCAGACAGGGATCGAGTTCTTC
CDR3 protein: CASSSQTGIEFF

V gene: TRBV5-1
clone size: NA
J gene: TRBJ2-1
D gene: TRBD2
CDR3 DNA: TGCGCCAGCAGCTCGGGACTAGAGTACAATGAGCAGTTCTTC
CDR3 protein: CASSSGLEYNEQFF

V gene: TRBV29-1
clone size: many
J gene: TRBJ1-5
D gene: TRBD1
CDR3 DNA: TGCAGCGTCATGACAGGGGGAGGCCAGCCCCAGCATTTT
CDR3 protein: CSVMTGGGQPQHF

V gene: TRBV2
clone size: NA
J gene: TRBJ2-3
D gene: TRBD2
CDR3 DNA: TGTGCCAGCAGTGTAACGCGGGGGGGCCTAGATACGCAGTATTTT
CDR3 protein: CASSVTRGGLDTQYF

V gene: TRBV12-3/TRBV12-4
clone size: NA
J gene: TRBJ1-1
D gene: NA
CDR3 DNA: TGTGCCAGCAGTTATTCTCAGGGAAGGAACACTGAAGCTTTCTTT
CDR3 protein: CASSYSQGRNTEAFF

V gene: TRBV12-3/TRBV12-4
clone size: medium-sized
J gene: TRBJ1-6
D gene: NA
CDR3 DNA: TGTGCCAGCAGTGGAATCTTGGGACAAGGGAATTCACCCCTCCACTTT
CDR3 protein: CASSGILGQGNSPLHF

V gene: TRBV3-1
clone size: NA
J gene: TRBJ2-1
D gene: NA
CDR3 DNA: TGTGCCAGCAGCCAAGATTTGGGGAGCCACAATGAGCAGCTCTTC
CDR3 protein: CASSQDLGSHNEQLF

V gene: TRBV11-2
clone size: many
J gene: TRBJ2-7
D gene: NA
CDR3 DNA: TGTGCCAGCAGCGCGTCGGGGACCGCTAAGTACGAGCAGTACTTC
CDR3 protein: CASSASGTAKYEQYF

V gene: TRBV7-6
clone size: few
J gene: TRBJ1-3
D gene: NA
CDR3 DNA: TGTGCCAGCAGCTTAGCCCCCGGGGGCACCATATATTTT
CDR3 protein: CASSLAPGGTIYF

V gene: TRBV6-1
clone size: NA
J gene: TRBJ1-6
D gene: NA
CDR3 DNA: TGTGCCAGCAGTTTGGATCATTCACCCCTCCACTTT
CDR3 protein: CASSLDHSPLHF

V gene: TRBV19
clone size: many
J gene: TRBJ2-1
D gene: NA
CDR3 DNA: TGTGCCAGTAGTGAGGGCGCCAGGGCCTATGAGCAGTTCTTC
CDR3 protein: CASSEGARAYEQFF

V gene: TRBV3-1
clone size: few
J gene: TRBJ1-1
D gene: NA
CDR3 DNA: TGTGCCAGCAGCCTTGCAGGGATGAACACTGAAGCTTTCTTT
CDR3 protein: CASSLAGMNTEAFF

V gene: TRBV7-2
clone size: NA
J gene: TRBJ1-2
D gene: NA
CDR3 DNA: TGTGCCAGCAGCCGACCCCCCGTAAACTATGGCTACACCTTC
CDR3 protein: CASSRPPVNYGYTF

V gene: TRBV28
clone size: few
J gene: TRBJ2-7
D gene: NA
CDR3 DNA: TGTGCCAGCAGTCCCCCGGGGCATTTCTACGAGCAGTACTTC
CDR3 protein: CASSPPGHFYEQYF

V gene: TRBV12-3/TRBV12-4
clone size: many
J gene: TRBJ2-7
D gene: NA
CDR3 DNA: TGTGCCAGCAGTAGCGTCTCCTACGAGCAGTACTTC
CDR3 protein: CASSSVSYEQYF

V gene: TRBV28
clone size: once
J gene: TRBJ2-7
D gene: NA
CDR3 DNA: TGTGCCAGCAGCATTACCCCCTACGAGCAGTACTTC
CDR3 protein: CASSITPYEQYF

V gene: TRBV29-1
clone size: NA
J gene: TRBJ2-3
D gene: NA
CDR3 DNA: TGCAGCGTTCGGAGGAGTACAGATACGCAGTATTTT
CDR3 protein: CSVRRSTDTQYF

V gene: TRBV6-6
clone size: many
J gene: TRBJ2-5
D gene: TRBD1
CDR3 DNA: TGTGCCAGCAGACAGGGGGCGCGTTTGGAGACCCAGTACTTC
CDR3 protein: CASRQGARLETQYF

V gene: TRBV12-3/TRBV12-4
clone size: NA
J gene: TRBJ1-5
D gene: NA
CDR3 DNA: TGTGCCAGCAGTTTAGAGGGTGGGCCCCAGCATTTT
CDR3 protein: CASSLEGGPQHF

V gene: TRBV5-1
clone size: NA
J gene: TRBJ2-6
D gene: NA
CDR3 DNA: TGCGCCAGCAGCTTGGCCCGGCCCTCTGGGGCCAACGTCCTGACTTTC
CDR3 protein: CASSLARPSGANVLTF

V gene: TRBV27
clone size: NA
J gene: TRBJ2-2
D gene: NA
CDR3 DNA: TGTGCCAGCAGTTTATCTGGCAGGAACACCGGGGAGCTGTTTTTT
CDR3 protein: CASSLSGRNTGELFF